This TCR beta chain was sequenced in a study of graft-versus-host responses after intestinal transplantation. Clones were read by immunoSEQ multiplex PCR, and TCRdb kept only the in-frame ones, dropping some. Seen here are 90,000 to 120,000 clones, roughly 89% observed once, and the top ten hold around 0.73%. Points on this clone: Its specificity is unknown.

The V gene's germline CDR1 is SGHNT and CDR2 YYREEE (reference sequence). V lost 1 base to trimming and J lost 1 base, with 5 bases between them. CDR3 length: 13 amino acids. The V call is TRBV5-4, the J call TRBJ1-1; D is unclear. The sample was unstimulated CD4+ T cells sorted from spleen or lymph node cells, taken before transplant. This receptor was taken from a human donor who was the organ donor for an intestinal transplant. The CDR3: CASSLMRNTEAFF. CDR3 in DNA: TGTGCCAGCAGCTTGATGAGGAACACTGAAGCTTTCTTT.